This is a list of T cell receptor beta chains from one sample in a study of blood T cells in healthy people across ages. TCRdb reprocessed the 5' RACE reads via MiXCR and lists one record per CDR3 protein. The sample consists of roughly 1,000,000 distinct CDR3 sequences, approximately 26% of them appearing once. In addition, the sample was reused for a study of T cells of mothers and their children.

Material for sequencing was blood. The source of these receptors is a girl aged 2 to 10 in good health. Each CDR3 is given with its conserved first and last residue. A D gene is named only where the DNA matches it firmly. The size of a clone is reported for some rows only, either as once, few or many, or as a class for expanded clones.

j_call: TRBJ2-5
clone_size: few
d_call: .
v_call: TRBV4-3
cdr3_aa: CASSQGLHQETQYF
cdr3_nt: TGCGCCAGCAGCCAAGGACTTCACCAAGAGACCCAGTACTTC

j_call: TRBJ1-4
clone_size: .
d_call: .
v_call: TRBV6-6
cdr3_aa: CASSVGGLEEKLFF
cdr3_nt: TGTGCCAGCTCTGTAGGGGGGTTAGAAGAAAAACTGTTTTTT

j_call: TRBJ2-1
clone_size: .
d_call: .
v_call: TRBV29-1
cdr3_aa: CSVLASSYNEQFF
cdr3_nt: TGCAGCGTTCTAGCGAGCTCCTACAATGAGCAGTTCTTC

j_call: TRBJ2-7
clone_size: .
d_call: TRBD2
v_call: TRBV11-2
cdr3_aa: CASSLDLLGLADSYEQYF
cdr3_nt: TGTGCCAGCAGCTTAGATCTCCTTGGACTAGCGGACTCCTACGAGCAGTACTTC

j_call: TRBJ2-1
clone_size: .
d_call: .
v_call: TRBV4-3
cdr3_aa: CASSPGSGIFGTKQFF
cdr3_nt: TGCGCCAGCAGCCCTGGATCCGGGATTTTTGGTACAAAGCAGTTCTTC

j_call: TRBJ2-1
clone_size: .
d_call: .
v_call: TRBV5-5
cdr3_aa: CASSQTTFGEQFF
cdr3_nt: TGTGCCAGCAGCCAAACCACCTTCGGTGAGCAGTTCTTC

j_call: TRBJ2-7
clone_size: .
d_call: .
v_call: TRBV2
cdr3_aa: CASSGGATYEQYF
cdr3_nt: TGTGCCAGCAGTGGCGGCGCGACCTACGAGCAGTACTTC

j_call: TRBJ1-4
clone_size: few
d_call: .
v_call: TRBV6-2/TRBV6-3
cdr3_aa: CASKPLFAEGATNEKLFF
cdr3_nt: TGTGCCAGCAAACCACTCTTCGCGGAGGGTGCAACTAATGAAAAACTGTTTTTT

j_call: TRBJ2-7
clone_size: .
d_call: TRBD2
v_call: TRBV7-9
cdr3_aa: CASSEAGSGSHHEQYF
cdr3_nt: TGTGCCAGCAGCGAAGCAGGTAGCGGGAGCCACCACGAGCAGTACTTC

j_call: TRBJ2-1
clone_size: .
d_call: .
v_call: TRBV6-5
cdr3_aa: CASSYSGTSDIYNEQFF
cdr3_nt: TGTGCCAGCAGTTACTCGGGTACTTCAGATATCTACAATGAGCAGTTCTTC

j_call: TRBJ1-6
clone_size: .
d_call: .
v_call: TRBV27
cdr3_aa: CASSFWATGGDSPLHF
cdr3_nt: TGTGCCAGCAGTTTTTGGGCGACAGGTGGTGATTCACCCCTCCACTTT

j_call: TRBJ2-1
clone_size: .
d_call: TRBD2
v_call: TRBV7-6
cdr3_aa: CASSPGLAGGTEEQFF
cdr3_nt: TGTGCCAGCAGCCCGGGACTAGCGGGGGGCACAGAGGAGCAGTTCTTC

j_call: TRBJ2-7
clone_size: .
d_call: TRBD2
v_call: TRBV20-1
cdr3_aa: CSARKHSGGLFF
cdr3_nt: TGCAGTGCTAGAAAACATAGCGGGGGGTTGTTCTTC

j_call: TRBJ2-1
clone_size: .
d_call: TRBD1
v_call: TRBV13
cdr3_aa: CASSPDRDDEQFF
cdr3_nt: TGTGCCAGCAGCCCAGACAGGGATGATGAGCAGTTCTTC

j_call: TRBJ2-1
clone_size: few
d_call: TRBD1
v_call: TRBV7-2
cdr3_aa: CASSLIRMWGTGYNEQFF
cdr3_nt: TGTGCCAGCAGCTTAATACGGATGTGGGGGACAGGGTACAATGAGCAGTTCTTC

j_call: TRBJ2-7
clone_size: .
d_call: .
v_call: TRBV2
cdr3_aa: CATKGWRNYAQYF
cdr3_nt: TGTGCCACCAAAGGATGGAGGAACTACGCGCAGTACTTC

j_call: TRBJ2-4
clone_size: few
d_call: .
v_call: TRBV4-1
cdr3_aa: CASSQDVTLEKSAKNIQYF
cdr3_nt: TGCGCCAGCAGCCAAGATGTGACTTTGGAGAAAAGTGCCAAAAACATTCAGTACTTC

j_call: TRBJ1-4
clone_size: many
d_call: TRBD1
v_call: TRBV7-9
cdr3_aa: CASSLPPGQGNEKLFF
cdr3_nt: TGTGCCAGCAGCTTACCCCCGGGACAGGGGAACGAAAAACTGTTTTTT

j_call: TRBJ2-7
clone_size: few
d_call: .
v_call: TRBV28
cdr3_aa: CASSKGKLSSYEQYF
cdr3_nt: TGTGCCAGCAGTAAGGGGAAACTCTCCTCCTACGAGCAGTACTTC

j_call: TRBJ2-4
clone_size: .
d_call: TRBD1
v_call: TRBV30
cdr3_aa: CAWSGTGPIQYF
cdr3_nt: TGTGCCTGGAGTGGGACAGGGCCCATTCAGTACTTC

j_call: TRBJ2-5
clone_size: .
d_call: TRBD1
v_call: TRBV29-1
cdr3_aa: CSVESMGTGGVGTQYF
cdr3_nt: TGCAGCGTTGAATCCATGGGGACAGGGGGCGTGGGGACCCAGTACTTC

j_call: TRBJ1-4
clone_size: few
d_call: .
v_call: TRBV7-2
cdr3_aa: CASSVGTSPTTEKLFF
cdr3_nt: TGTGCCAGCAGTGTCGGGACATCCCCAACTACTGAAAAACTGTTTTTT

j_call: TRBJ1-3
clone_size: .
d_call: .
v_call: TRBV7-9
cdr3_aa: CASSTEQGNTIYF
cdr3_nt: TGTGCCAGCAGCACAGAACAGGGAAACACCATATATTTT

j_call: TRBJ2-2
clone_size: few
d_call: .
v_call: TRBV7-9
cdr3_aa: CASSQVRSLNTGELFF
cdr3_nt: TGTGCCAGCAGTCAAGTGAGGTCCTTGAACACCGGGGAGCTGTTTTTT

j_call: TRBJ2-2
clone_size: .
d_call: TRBD2
v_call: TRBV6-1
cdr3_aa: CASSLRAGVRTGELFF
cdr3_nt: TGTGCCAGCAGTCTCCGAGCGGGAGTCCGCACCGGGGAGCTGTTTTTT

j_call: TRBJ2-5
clone_size: few
d_call: TRBD2
v_call: TRBV20-1
cdr3_aa: CSALRLAGGHQETQYF
cdr3_nt: TGCAGTGCCCTCCGACTAGCGGGGGGTCATCAAGAGACCCAGTACTTC

j_call: TRBJ2-5
clone_size: few
d_call: .
v_call: TRBV7-9
cdr3_aa: CASSKQNFETQYF
cdr3_nt: TGTGCCAGCAGCAAACAGAATTTCGAGACCCAGTACTTC

j_call: TRBJ2-7
clone_size: few
d_call: TRBD1
v_call: TRBV12-3/TRBV12-4
cdr3_aa: CASSPGQWSYEQYF
cdr3_nt: TGTGCCAGCAGCCCGGGACAGTGGTCCTACGAGCAGTACTTC

j_call: TRBJ2-7
clone_size: few
d_call: .
v_call: TRBV7-2
cdr3_aa: CASAQASEIYEQYF
cdr3_nt: TGTGCCAGCGCACAGGCTAGCGAGATCTACGAGCAGTACTTC

j_call: TRBJ1-1
clone_size: few
d_call: .
v_call: TRBV20-1
cdr3_aa: CSARDSARYEAFF
cdr3_nt: TGCAGTGCTAGAGATTCGGCCAGATATGAAGCTTTCTTT

j_call: TRBJ2-2
clone_size: .
d_call: TRBD2
v_call: TRBV20-1
cdr3_aa: CSARAISGGLTGELFF
cdr3_nt: TGCAGTGCTAGAGCGATAAGCGGGGGCCTAACCGGGGAGCTGTTTTTT

j_call: TRBJ2-5
clone_size: .
d_call: TRBD1
v_call: TRBV19
cdr3_aa: CASTQGRTGWETQYF
cdr3_nt: TGTGCCAGTACCCAAGGTCGGACAGGGTGGGAGACCCAGTACTTC

j_call: TRBJ2-7
clone_size: few
d_call: TRBD2
v_call: TRBV28
cdr3_aa: CASSLVAREGHEQYF
cdr3_nt: TGTGCCAGCAGTTTAGTGGCGCGGGAGGGCCACGAGCAGTACTTC

j_call: TRBJ1-2
clone_size: .
d_call: .
v_call: TRBV4-1
cdr3_aa: CASRGGSGGYTF
cdr3_nt: TGCGCCAGCAGGGGCGGGTCAGGTGGCTACACCTTC

j_call: TRBJ2-5
clone_size: .
d_call: .
v_call: TRBV6-5
cdr3_aa: CASRQLDRKTQYF
cdr3_nt: TGTGCCAGCAGACAACTCGATCGGAAGACCCAGTACTTC

j_call: TRBJ2-1
clone_size: .
d_call: TRBD1
v_call: TRBV15
cdr3_aa: CATSKAGQGKNEQFF
cdr3_nt: TGTGCCACCAGCAAAGCGGGACAGGGTAAGAATGAGCAGTTCTTC

j_call: TRBJ2-1
clone_size: few
d_call: .
v_call: TRBV29-1
cdr3_aa: CSVDAGGGGEQFF
cdr3_nt: TGCAGCGTTGACGCAGGAGGGGGCGGTGAGCAGTTCTTC

j_call: TRBJ1-4
clone_size: .
d_call: TRBD1
v_call: TRBV29-1
cdr3_aa: CSGGTGFEKLFF
cdr3_nt: TGCAGCGGCGGGACAGGGTTTGAAAAACTGTTTTTT

j_call: TRBJ1-2
clone_size: .
d_call: .
v_call: TRBV15
cdr3_aa: CATSRELRDPHGYTF
cdr3_nt: TGTGCCACCAGCAGGGAACTCCGGGACCCCCATGGCTACACCTTC

j_call: TRBJ2-7
clone_size: .
d_call: .
v_call: TRBV19
cdr3_aa: CASSIGPFYEQYF
cdr3_nt: TGTGCCAGTAGTATAGGACCCTTCTACGAGCAGTACTTC

j_call: TRBJ2-1
clone_size: .
d_call: .
v_call: TRBV18
cdr3_aa: CASSIHTVSYNEQFF
cdr3_nt: TGTGCCAGCTCAATCCATACAGTGTCCTACAATGAGCAGTTCTTC

j_call: TRBJ1-1
clone_size: .
d_call: .
v_call: TRBV6-5
cdr3_aa: CASSYSSLNTEAFF
cdr3_nt: TGTGCCAGCAGTTACTCGTCCCTGAACACTGAAGCTTTCTTT

j_call: TRBJ1-5
clone_size: .
d_call: .
v_call: TRBV20-1
cdr3_aa: CSADQGNNQPQHF
cdr3_nt: TGCAGTGCTGATCAGGGGAATAATCAGCCCCAGCATTTT

j_call: TRBJ2-1
clone_size: .
d_call: .
v_call: TRBV28
cdr3_aa: CASSLNIKQFF
cdr3_nt: TGTGCCAGCAGTTTGAATATAAAGCAGTTCTTC

j_call: TRBJ2-5
clone_size: few
d_call: .
v_call: TRBV20-1
cdr3_aa: CSAQLTGSQETQYF
cdr3_nt: TGCAGTGCTCAACTGACGGGGAGCCAAGAGACCCAGTACTTC

j_call: TRBJ2-7
clone_size: .
d_call: .
v_call: TRBV29-1
cdr3_aa: CSVSSRGNEQYF
cdr3_nt: TGCAGCGTTAGTTCCAGAGGGAACGAGCAGTACTTC

j_call: TRBJ2-1
clone_size: few
d_call: TRBD1
v_call: TRBV7-6
cdr3_aa: CASSSGGLAYNEQFF
cdr3_nt: TGTGCCAGCAGCTCAGGGGGTCTTGCCTACAATGAGCAGTTCTTC

j_call: TRBJ2-1
clone_size: .
d_call: .
v_call: TRBV20-1
cdr3_aa: CSASTWGGYEQFF
cdr3_nt: TGCAGTGCTAGCACCTGGGGGGGCTATGAGCAGTTCTTC

j_call: TRBJ1-4
clone_size: .
d_call: .
v_call: TRBV9
cdr3_aa: CASSVAGSTFIEKLFF
cdr3_nt: TGTGCCAGCAGCGTAGCGGGGTCTACCTTTATCGAAAAACTGTTTTTT